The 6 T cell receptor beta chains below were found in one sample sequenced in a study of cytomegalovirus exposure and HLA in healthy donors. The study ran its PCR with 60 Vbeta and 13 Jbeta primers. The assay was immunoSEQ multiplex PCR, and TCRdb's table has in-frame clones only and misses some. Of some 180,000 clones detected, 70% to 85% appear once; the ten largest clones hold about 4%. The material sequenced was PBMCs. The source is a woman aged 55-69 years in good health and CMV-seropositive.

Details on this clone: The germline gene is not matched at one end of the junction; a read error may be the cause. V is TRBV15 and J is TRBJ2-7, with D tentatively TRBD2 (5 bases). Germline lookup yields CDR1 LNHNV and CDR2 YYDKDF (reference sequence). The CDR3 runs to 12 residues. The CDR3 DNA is TGTGCCACCAGCAGAGATAAGTCGGGGAGCGACTTC. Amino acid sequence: CATSRDKSGSDF.

CDR3 in amino acids: CASTAGTGVQETQYF. DNA of the CDR3: TGTGCCTCAACGGCGGGGACAGGGGTCCAAGAGACCCAGTACTTC. The chain combines TRBV30 with TRBJ2-5, with 10 positions matching TRBD1. Germline V lookup: CDR1 GTSNPN, CDR2 SVGIG (reference sequence). V shed 7 bases, J shed 1 base, and the junction held 9 bases outside the gene matches. The CDR3 has 15 amino acids.

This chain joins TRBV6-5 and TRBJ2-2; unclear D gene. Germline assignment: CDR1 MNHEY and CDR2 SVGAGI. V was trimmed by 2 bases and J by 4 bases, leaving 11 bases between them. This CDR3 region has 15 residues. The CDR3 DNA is TGTGCCAGCAGTTACAGCGTGGTTGGCACCGGGGAGCTGTTTTTT. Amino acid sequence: CASSYSVVGTGELFF.

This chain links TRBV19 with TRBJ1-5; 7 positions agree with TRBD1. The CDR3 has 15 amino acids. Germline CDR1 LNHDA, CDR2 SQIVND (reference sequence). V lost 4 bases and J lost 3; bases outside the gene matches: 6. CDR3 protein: CASSTVQGSNQPQHF. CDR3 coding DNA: TGTGCCAGTAGTACGGTACAGGGGTCCAATCAGCCCCAGCATTTT.

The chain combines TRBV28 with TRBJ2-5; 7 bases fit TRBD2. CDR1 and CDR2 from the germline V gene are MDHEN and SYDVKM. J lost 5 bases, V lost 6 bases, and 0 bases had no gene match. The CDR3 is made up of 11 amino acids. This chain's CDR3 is CASRGGETQYF. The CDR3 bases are TGTGCCAGCAGGGGGGGGGAGACCCAGTACTTC. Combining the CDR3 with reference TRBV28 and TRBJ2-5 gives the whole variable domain DVKVTQSSRYLVKRTGEKVFLECVQDMDHENMFWYRQDPGLGLRLIYFSYDVKMKEKGDIPEGYSVSREKKERFSLILESASTNQTSMYLCASRGGETQYFGPGTRLLVL.

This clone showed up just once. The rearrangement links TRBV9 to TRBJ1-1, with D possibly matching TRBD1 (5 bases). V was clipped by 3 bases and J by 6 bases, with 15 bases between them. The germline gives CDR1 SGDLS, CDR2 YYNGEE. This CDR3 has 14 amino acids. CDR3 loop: CASSAVGGGAEAFF. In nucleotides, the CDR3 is TGTGCCAGCAGCGCCGTCGGGGGAGGCGCTGAAGCTTTCTTT.